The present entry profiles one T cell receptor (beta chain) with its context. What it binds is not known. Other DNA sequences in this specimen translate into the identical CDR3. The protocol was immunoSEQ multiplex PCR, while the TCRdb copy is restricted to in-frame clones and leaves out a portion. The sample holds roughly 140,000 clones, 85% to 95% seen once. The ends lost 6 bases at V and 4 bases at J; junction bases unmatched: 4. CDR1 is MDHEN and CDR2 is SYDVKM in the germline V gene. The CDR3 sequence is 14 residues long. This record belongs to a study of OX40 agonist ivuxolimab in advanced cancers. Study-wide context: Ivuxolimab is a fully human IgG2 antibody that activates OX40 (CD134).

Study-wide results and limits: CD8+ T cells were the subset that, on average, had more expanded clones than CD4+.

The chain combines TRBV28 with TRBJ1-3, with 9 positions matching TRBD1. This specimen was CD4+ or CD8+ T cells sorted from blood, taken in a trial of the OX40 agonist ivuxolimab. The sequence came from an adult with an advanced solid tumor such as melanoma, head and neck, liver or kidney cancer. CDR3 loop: CASSLTGGGNTIYF. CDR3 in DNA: TGTGCCAGCAGCCTGACAGGGGGGGGAAACACCATATATTTT.